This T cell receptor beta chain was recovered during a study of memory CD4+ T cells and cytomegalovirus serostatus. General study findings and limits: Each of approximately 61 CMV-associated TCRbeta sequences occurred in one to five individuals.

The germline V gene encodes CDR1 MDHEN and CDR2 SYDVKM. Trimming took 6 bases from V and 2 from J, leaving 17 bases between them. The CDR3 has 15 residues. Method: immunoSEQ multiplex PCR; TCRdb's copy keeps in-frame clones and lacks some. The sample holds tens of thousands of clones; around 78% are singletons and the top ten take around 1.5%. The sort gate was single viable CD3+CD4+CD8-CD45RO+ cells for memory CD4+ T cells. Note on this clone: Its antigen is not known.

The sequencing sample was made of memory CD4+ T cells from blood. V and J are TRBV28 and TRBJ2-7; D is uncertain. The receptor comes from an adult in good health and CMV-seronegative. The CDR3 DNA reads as TGTGCCAGCAGCCGAGGCCGGTTGATAACCTACGAGCAGTACTTC. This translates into CASSRGRLITYEQYF.